The 28 T cell receptor beta chains below were found in one sample sequenced in a study of spatial heterogeneity in lung cancer. TCRdb re-derived calls from the 5' RACE reads in MiXCR, one entry per CDR3 protein. The repertoire consists of 5,800 or so distinct CDR3 sequences, with 15% to 20% occurring once and the leading ten covering 16%. Described time point: sample taken at primary tumor resection. The specimen was normal lung tissue next to the tumor, collected at surgery. The source of these receptors is a male donor with early-stage non-small cell lung cancer.

This clonotype was counted a few times. The chain recombines TRBV28 with TRBJ2-7; 7 bases are a match to TRBD2. Germline CDR1 is MDHEN and CDR2 is SYDVKM. This CDR3 has 15 amino acids. V was pared by 2 bases and J by 1 base, with 5 bases of the junction left unmatched. DNA for the CDR3: TGTGCCAGCAGTTTAGGCGGGAGCGGTTCCTACGAGCAGTACTTC. Encoded protein: CASSLGGSGSYEQYF.

The V gene is TRBV11-1, the J gene TRBJ2-3; D is ambiguous. The CDR3 has 15 residues. CDR1 SGHAT and CDR2 FQDESV come from the germline V gene (reference sequence). V lost 4 bases, J lost 2 bases, and 13 bases lay in between. This CDR3 reads CASSYGWTNTDTQYF. For the CDR3, the DNA is TGTGCCAGCAGCTACGGGTGGACCAACACAGATACGCAGTATTTT.

The sample holds many counts of this clonotype. The V call is TRBV20-1, the J call TRBJ2-3; 7 nucleotides align to TRBD2. There are 16 residues in the CDR3. The V and J ends lost 0 bases and 4 bases, in that order; junction bases with no gene match: 10. Germline loops: CDR1 DFQATT, CDR2 SNEGSKA (reference sequence). The CDR3 DNA is TGCAGTGCTAGAGATGGGAGGCGGACTAGGGCAGATACGCAGTATTTT. It codes for CSARDGRRTRADTQYF.

The CDR3 DNA sequence: TGTGCCAGCAGCGGGGACAGCTACGAGCAGTACTTC. It yields the protein CASSGDSYEQYF. V is TRBV2 and J is TRBJ2-7, with TRBD1 identical over 7 bases. Germline V CDR1 and CDR2: SNHLY, FYNNEI. The CDR3 spans 12 residues. The ends lost 6 bases at V and 3 bases at J; junction bases unmatched: 2.

The V and J genes are TRBV24-1 and TRBJ2-7; 12 bases agree with TRBD2. Looked up from germline, CDR1 is KGHDR and CDR2 is SFDVKD. This CDR3 has 14 residues. V shed 6 bases, J shed 4 bases, and the junction held 3 bases outside the gene matches. The CDR3 sequence: CATSTGTSGYEQYF. CDR3 in DNA: TGTGCCACCAGTACCGGGACTAGCGGGTACGAGCAGTACTTC.

The CDR3, as DNA: TGCAGTGCTAAAGGACTAGCGGGCACAGATACGCAGTATTTT. This gives the protein CSAKGLAGTDTQYF. V gene TRBV20-1 combines with J gene TRBJ2-3, with TRBD2 matching 10 bases. The CDR3 is 14 amino acids. Germline-derived CDR1 and CDR2 are DFQATT and SNEGSKA (reference sequence). With V trimmed by 4 bases and J by 1 base, 2 bases remained unmatched.

The table lists this clonotype with a few counts. The chain combines TRBV7-9 with TRBJ2-1; 9 bases match TRBD1. The CDR3 length is 17 residues. Germline CDR1 and CDR2: SEHNR and FQNEAQ (reference sequence). The J segment lost 5 bases and the V segment lost 4 bases, leaving 12 bases of the junction unmatched. The CDR3 sequence: CASSSTTGGAGNNEQFF. In DNA form, the CDR3 reads TGTGCCAGCAGCTCAACCACAGGGGGCGCGGGGAACAATGAGCAGTTCTTC.

A few counts support this clonotype. The chain recombines TRBV7-9 with TRBJ2-7; the match to TRBD2 covers 8 bases. The V segment lost 6 bases and the J segment 0 bases; nucleotides outside the gene matches: 7. Germline values: CDR1 SEHNR, CDR2 FQNEAQ (reference sequence). This CDR3 is 15 amino acids long. CDR3: CASSSVAGSSYEQYF. In DNA, the CDR3 is TGTGCCAGCAGTTCAGTAGCGGGAAGCTCCTACGAGCAGTACTTC.

This clonotype was detected only a few times. The chain has TRBV20-1 and TRBJ1-5, with D possibly TRBD1 on 5 matching bases. Trimming shortened V by 2 bases and J by 6 bases, and 14 bases separated the two germline ends. The CDR3 loop spans 14 amino acids. Germline V gene lookup returns CDR1 DFQATT and CDR2 SNEGSKA (reference sequence). The CDR3 region has the DNA TGCAGTGCTAGAACGGGGACGGGTGGTCAGCCCCAGCATTTT. Its protein is CSARTGTGGQPQHF.

This rearrangement joins TRBV6-2 or TRBV6-3 to TRBJ1-5; TRBD1 aligns across 7 bases. Trimming took 6 bases from V and 11 from J; bases not matched to a gene: 7. CDR1 and CDR2 (germline): MNHEY, SVGEGT. The CDR3 runs 12 residues. The CDR3 reads CASSQGVLAQHF. CDR3 DNA: TGTGCCAGCAGCCAGGGGGTCCTGGCCCAGCATTTT.

This chain's CDR3 is CASSSGTDTQYF. CDR3 DNA: TGTGCCTCCTCTAGCGGCACAGATACGCAGTATTTT. The rearrangement joins TRBV10-3 to TRBJ2-3, with TRBD2 as a possible D gene (6 bases). This CDR3 region has 12 residues. The ends were cut back, 11 bases at V and 1 base at J, with 10 bases in the middle. Germline V CDR1 and CDR2: ENHRY, SYGVKD.

This clonotype has a handful of counts. The chain joins TRBV5-1 to TRBJ2-1; D is uncertain. Germline V gene data show CDR1 as SGHRS and CDR2 as YFSETQ. The CDR3 spans 13 residues. Trimming cost V 0 bases and J 10 bases, with 11 bases left between them. CDR3 nucleotide sequence: TGCGCCAGCAGCTTGGGGATTGGGGTAGAGCAGTTCTTC. This encodes CASSLGIGVEQFF. The whole variable domain, filled in from reference TRBV5-1 and TRBJ2-1, reads KAGVTQTPRYLIKTRGQQVTLSCSPISGHRSVSWYQQTPGQGLQFLFEYFSETQRNKGNFPGRFSGRQFSNSRSEMNVSTLELGDSALYLCASSLGIGVEQFFGPGTRLTVL.

On this clonotype: One end of the junction varies from germline; a read error may be responsible. CDR3 sequence reads: CSSSPGLAMEGEQFF. For the CDR3, the DNA is TGTTCCAGCAGCCCGGGACTAGCGATGGAGGGTGAGCAGTTCTTC. V usage is TRBV9 and J usage is TRBJ2-1, with 10 bases matching TRBD2. Germline CDR1 SGDLS, CDR2 YYNGEE. CDR3 size: 15 residues.

The chain recombines TRBV20-1 with TRBJ2-3; the D gene could be TRBD1 or TRBD2 (5 bases each). Trimming shortened V by 6 bases and J by 6 bases, and 22 bases separated the two germline ends. The germline CDR1 and CDR2 sequences are DFQATT and SNEGSKA (reference sequence). This CDR3 region has 15 residues. CDR3 bases: TGCAGTGCCCAAAAAGTGGGGGAACAGCGCGATACGCAGTATTTT. Its protein is CSAQKVGEQRDTQYF.

The V and J genes are TRBV6-5 and TRBJ2-7, with TRBD2 identical over 9 bases. Germline trimming cut 0 bases from V and 3 bases from J; bases unmatched to any gene: 3. Germline loops: CDR1 MNHEY, CDR2 SVGAGI. The CDR3 contains 15 residues. CDR3 in DNA: TGTGCCAGCAGTTACTCGGGACTAGCTATCTACGAGCAGTACTTC. This encodes CASSYSGLAIYEQYF.

This clonotype is categorized as medium-sized. J is TRBJ1-5 and V is TRBV6-2 or TRBV6-3; D is undetermined. V gave up 7 bases and J gave up 9 bases, with 16 bases separating them. This CDR3 is 13 amino acids long. Germline CDR1 is MNHEY and CDR2 is SVGEGT. The CDR3 DNA reads TGTGCCAGCACCTCCGGGCCGGGCAGGCCCCAGCATTTT. As protein: CASTSGPGRPQHF.

This clonotype was counted a few times. The chain joins TRBV7-9 to TRBJ2-2; tentative D call: TRBD2 (7 bases). Deletions cut 8 bases from V and 5 bases from J, with 18 bases between. Germline loops: CDR1 SEHNR, CDR2 FQNEAQ (reference sequence). The CDR3 sequence is 15 residues long. CDR3 sequence (DNA): TGTGCCAGCGGGCGCAGGGGAGGGGAGACCGGGGAGCTGTTTTTT. This translates into CASGRRGGETGELFF. The full variable domain, rest sourced from reference TRBV7-9 and TRBJ2-2, is DTGVSQNPRHKITKRGQNVTFRCDPISEHNRLYWYRQTLGQGPEFLTYFQNEAQLEKSRLLSDRFSAERPKGSFSTLEIQRTEQGDSAMYLCASGRRGGETGELFFGEGSRLTVL.

This chain connects TRBV5-5 to TRBJ2-7; 8 bases fit TRBD1. Germline V gene lookup returns CDR1 SGHKS and CDR2 YYEKEE (reference sequence). After removal of 2 bases from V and 4 bases from J, the junction contained 11 bases not matched to a gene. The CDR3 is 16 residues long. In DNA form, the CDR3 reads TGTGCCAGCAGCTTACTCGGACAGGGTCGGGGGTACGAGCAGTACTTC. This codes for CASSLLGQGRGYEQYF.

CDR3 nucleotide sequence: TGTGCCTCGGGGACAGGGACCTACGAGCAGTACTTC. It translates to CASGTGTYEQYF. The rearrangement uses TRBV10-3 and TRBJ2-7, with 9 bases fitting TRBD1. Germline V gene lookup returns CDR1 ENHRY and CDR2 SYGVKD. The CDR3 spans 12 residues. J was trimmed by 2 bases and V by 11 bases; bases with no gene match: 4.

This clonotype was seen only a few times. The chain links TRBV6-1 to TRBJ2-1; 7 bases line up with TRBD1. Germline CDR1 reads MNHNS; CDR2 reads SASEGT. The CDR3 spans 16 residues. The V gene end was trimmed by 6 bases and the J gene end by 5 bases; junction bases not matched to a gene: 13. CDR3 amino acids: CASSASGTAWDNEQFF. The DNA of the CDR3 is TGTGCCAGCAGCGCCTCCGGGACAGCTTGGGACAATGAGCAGTTCTTC.

The J gene is TRBJ2-3, the V gene TRBV5-1; the D gene is possibly TRBD2 (5 bases). V dropped 1 base and J dropped 6 bases, with 12 bases sitting between them. The CDR3 length is 14 residues. Germline values: CDR1 SGHRS, CDR2 YFSETQ. The CDR3 region is CASSLIGERDTQYF. The CDR3 bases are TGCGCCAGCAGCTTGATCGGGGAGAGGGATACGCAGTATTTT.

This clonotype was counted at least ten times. The chain couples TRBV19 to TRBJ1-5; D perhaps matches TRBD1 (6 bases). V was shortened by 5 bases and J by 5 bases, with 22 bases between the two germline ends. The CDR3 is 17 residues long. The germline CDR1 and CDR2 sequences are LNHDA and SQIVND (reference sequence). The CDR3 loop is CASSPTLSQGEHQPQHF. The CDR3 DNA reads TGTGCCAGTAGTCCCACCCTTTCACAGGGCGAACATCAGCCCCAGCATTTT.

This chain links TRBV7-2 with TRBJ1-2; D remains ambiguous. CDR1 SGHTA and CDR2 FQGNSA come from the germline V gene. V lost 5 bases and J lost 8, with 15 bases in between. This CDR3 comprises 13 residues. This CDR3 is CASSIDGLGGYTF. CDR3 DNA sequence: TGTGCCAGCAGCATCGACGGCCTTGGGGGCTACACCTTC.

The chain links TRBV3-1 to TRBJ2-6; D not certain. Germline CDR1 and CDR2: LGHDT and YNNKEL (reference sequence). The CDR3 covers 14 residues. Trimming took 5 bases from V and 1 from J, leaving 6 bases between them. As DNA, the CDR3 is TGTGCCAGCAGCATCAGTTCTGGGGCCAACGTCCTGACTTTC. Amino acid sequence: CASSISSGANVLTF.

Sample share makes this clonotype medium-sized (0.01 to 0.1%). The chain carries TRBV27 and TRBJ2-2, with 7 bases identical to TRBD2. The CDR3 runs 15 residues. V gave up 4 bases and J gave up 4 bases; unmatched junction bases: 6. The germline CDR1 and CDR2 sequences are MNHEY and SMNVEV (reference sequence). The CDR3, as DNA: TGTGCCAGCAGTTCAGAGACTAGCATCACCGGGGAGCTGTTTTTT. Its translation is CASSSETSITGELFF.

Judged by abundance, this clonotype is medium-sized. V is TRBV9 and J is TRBJ2-1; the match to TRBD2 covers 11 bases. Germline CDR1 SGDLS, CDR2 YYNGEE. Trimming removed 5 bases from V and 7 bases from J; junction bases left unmatched: 11. This CDR3 has 16 residues. Written as DNA, the CDR3 is TGTGCCAGCAGAGCTGCCGGGACTAGCGGTGGGAATGAGCAGTTCTTC. Translated, it gives CASRAAGTSGGNEQFF.

This clonotype was observed a handful of times. The V call is TRBV28, the J call TRBJ2-7; D ambiguous. The CDR3 runs to 12 residues. Trimming removed 6 bases at V and 6 bases at J, with 12 bases between. CDR1 is MDHEN, CDR2 SYDVKM, per germline. CDR3 sequence reads: CASSVRKGEQYF. CDR3 nucleotide sequence: TGTGCCAGCAGCGTCCGTAAGGGCGAGCAGTACTTC.

The chain recombines TRBV7-9 with TRBJ2-7, with TRBD2 matching over 10 bases. Germline V gives CDR1 SEHNR, CDR2 FQNEAQ (reference sequence). The CDR3 has 17 amino acids. The J segment lost 5 bases and the V segment lost 3 bases, leaving 13 bases of the junction unmatched. The CDR3 nucleotides are TGTGCCAGCAGCTTTAGGGGAGTAAGCGGGAGGGCCGACGAGCAGTACTTC. It codes for CASSFRGVSGRADEQYF.